The rows below give T cell receptor beta chains drawn from one sample of a study of blood T cell repertoires in COVID-19. Generated by immunoSEQ multiplex PCR, the TCRdb table keeps only in-frame clones and is missing some. The sample shows about 190,000 clones, 84% of them seen only once. The source material was peripheral blood. These TCRs come from a woman aged 70 to 79 with active or convalescent COVID-19. Each CDR3 is given with its conserved first and last residue. Each record gives: D gene, J gene, V gene, clone size, CDR3 protein, CDR3 DNA. The D gene is left open where the match is weak. Clone size, where shown, is once, few, many, or a class for clones that have expanded.

>.|TRBJ2-2|TRBV27|.
CASRPFDIVGPPFNTGELFF
TGTGCCAGCAGACCCTTTGATATAGTTGGGCCCCCTTTCAACACCGGGGAGCTGTTTTTT
>TRBD1|TRBJ2-7|TRBV7-3|.
CASSPDRGNEQYF
TGTGCCAGCAGCCCCGACAGGGGTAACGAGCAGTACTTC
>TRBD1|TRBJ1-2|TRBV15|few
CATSRDLAGGNYGYTF
TGTGCCACCAGCAGAGATCTGGCAGGGGGTAACTATGGCTACACCTTC
>TRBD2|TRBJ2-1|TRBV19|.
CASRSGTSVNEQFF
TGTGCCAGTAGGTCCGGGACTAGCGTTAATGAGCAGTTCTTC
>.|TRBJ2-7|TRBV27|.
CASSPIPGLHSSYEQYF
TGTGCCAGCAGTCCCATTCCCGGACTCCACAGCTCCTACGAGCAGTACTTC
>TRBD2|TRBJ2-3|TRBV7-2|few
CASSLLGGADTQYF
TGTGCCAGCTCACTCCTGGGGGGGGCAGATACGCAGTATTTT
>.|TRBJ2-1|TRBV24-1|.
CATSAGAVQFF
TGTGCCACCAGCGCTGGGGCAGTGCAGTTCTTC
>TRBD2|TRBJ2-1|TRBV7-3|.
CASSSAGRGDEQFF
TGTGCCAGCAGCTCTGCCGGGAGGGGCGATGAGCAGTTCTTC
>.|TRBJ1-4|TRBV6-6|.
CASSYGGNEKLFF
TGTGCCAGCAGTTACGGCGGTAATGAAAAACTGTTTTTT
>.|TRBJ1-1|TRBV18|.
CASSPGGRVNTEAFF
TGTGCCAGCTCACCCGGGGGGAGGGTCAACACTGAAGCTTTCTTT
>TRBD2|TRBJ2-1|TRBV7-2|.
CASRFSGGSYNEQFF
TGTGCCAGCAGATTTAGCGGGGGGTCCTACAATGAGCAGTTCTTC
>TRBD2|TRBJ2-2|TRBV5-4|.
CASSLGGLAGYTGELFF
TGTGCCAGCAGCTTGGGTGGACTAGCGGGATACACCGGGGAGCTGTTTTTT
>TRBD1|TRBJ2-1|TRBV3-1/TRBV3-2|many
CASSRQGSRDEQFF
TGTGCCAGCAGCCGACAGGGGAGTAGGGATGAGCAGTTCTTC
>.|TRBJ2-6|TRBV5-4|.
CASPLGSSGANVLTF
TGTGCCAGCCCCCTCGGGAGCTCTGGGGCCAACGTCCTGACTTTC
>TRBD1|TRBJ2-5|TRBV28|.
CASSALLDRRTQYF
TGTGCCAGCAGTGCCTTACTGGACAGGAGGACCCAGTACTTC
>TRBD2|TRBJ2-7|TRBV3-1/TRBV3-2|once
CASSQAGTSMSHEQYF
TGTGCCAGCAGCCAAGCCGGGACTAGCATGAGCCACGAGCAGTACTTC